Listed here are 12 T cell receptor beta chains from one sample, sequenced in a study of blood T cell repertoires in COVID-19. Assay used: immunoSEQ multiplex PCR; TCRdb lists only in-frame clones, some missing. The sample records roughly 120,000 clones, about nine tenths being singletons. Sequencing input: peripheral blood. These receptors were taken from a human donor in a cohort sampled during active COVID-19.

The rearrangement uses TRBV5-1 and TRBJ2-2; D is possibly TRBD1 (5 bases). The V end lost 2 bases, the J end lost 0 bases, and 17 bases lay between the germline ends. The CDR3 spans 18 residues. The germline V gene has CDR1 SGHRS and CDR2 YFSETQ. CDR3 sequence: CASSLVRERWANTGELFF. CDR3 bases: TGCGCCAGCAGCTTAGTCAGGGAAAGGTGGGCGAACACCGGGGAGCTGTTTTTT.

The chain recombines TRBV5-6 with TRBJ2-5; 9 nucleotides agree with TRBD2. Unmatched junction bases numbered 3, after V lost 4 bases and J lost 5 bases. Germline V lookup: CDR1 SGHDT, CDR2 YYEEEE. The CDR3 runs to 13 residues. The CDR3 bases are TGTGCCAGCAGCGGTAGCGGGAGTGAGACCCAGTACTTC. Translating gives CASSGSGSETQYF.

V gene TRBV19 combines with J gene TRBJ2-1; 8 nucleotides line up with TRBD2. V dropped 2 bases and J dropped 8; count of bases not matched to a gene: 5. Germline V gives CDR1 LNHDA, CDR2 SQIVND (reference sequence). CDR3 size: 14 residues. The CDR3 loop is CASSIWGLVDEQFF. CDR3 DNA sequence: TGTGCCAGTAGTATATGGGGACTAGTCGATGAGCAGTTCTTC.

The chain is built from TRBV7-9 and TRBJ2-7; 11 nucleotides match TRBD1. Germline V gene lookup returns CDR1 SEHNR and CDR2 FQNEAQ (reference sequence). J gave up 5 bases and V 2 bases, and 8 bases lay outside the gene matches. The CDR3 sequence is 16 residues long. The CDR3 spells CASSLWMDRGRNEQYF. The CDR3 nucleotides read TGTGCCAGCAGCTTATGGATGGACAGGGGGCGCAACGAGCAGTACTTC.

This chain uses TRBV24-1 with TRBJ1-5, with 7 bases fitting TRBD1. The CDR3 length is 15 residues. The ends lost 3 bases at V and 2 bases at J; junction bases unmatched: 3. Germline CDR1 reads KGHDR; CDR2 reads SFDVKD. The CDR3 coding sequence is TGTGCCACCAGTGATAGGGGGCTGGGCAATCAGCCCCAGCATTTT. Translation: CATSDRGLGNQPQHF.

The chain carries TRBV30 and TRBJ1-2, with 7 bases that match TRBD1. The V gene end was trimmed by 2 bases and the J gene end by 2 bases; junction bases not matched to a gene: 8. This CDR3 region has 15 residues. Germline CDR1 and CDR2: GTSNPN and SVGIG (reference sequence). DNA of the CDR3: TGTGCCTGGAGTCCCCGGACAGGTGGGAACTATGGCTACACCTTC. It specifies CAWSPRTGGNYGYTF.

V usage is TRBV5-4 and J usage is TRBJ2-1; 11 nucleotides align to TRBD1. J gave up 7 bases and V 4 bases, and 10 bases lay outside the gene matches. Germline V gene data show CDR1 as SGHNT and CDR2 as YYREEE (reference sequence). The CDR3 is 16 amino acids. The CDR3 loop is CASSGNGQGANNEQFF. CDR3 DNA sequence: TGTGCCAGCAGCGGGAATGGACAGGGGGCGAATAATGAGCAGTTCTTC.

The CDR3 here is CASSDRGTEQFF. The CDR3 region has the DNA TGTGCCAGCAGTGACAGGGGAACTGAGCAGTTCTTC. The J gene is TRBJ2-1, the V gene TRBV6-1; TRBD1 might be the D (6 bases). This CDR3 region has 12 residues. V was pared by 3 bases and J by 9 bases, with 9 bases between. Germline values: CDR1 MNHNS, CDR2 SASEGT.

V usage is TRBV11-3 and J usage is TRBJ1-1, with no clear D. The CDR3 length is 14 residues. V was shortened by 1 base and J by 7 bases, with 13 bases between the two germline ends. Germline CDR1 and CDR2: SGHNT and YENEEA. CDR3 DNA: TGTGCCAGCAGCTTAGGAAGGGTGGCGGGTGAAGCTTTCTTT. Encoded protein: CASSLGRVAGEAFF.

The chain combines TRBV28 with TRBJ2-7; 8 positions match TRBD2. There are 14 residues in the CDR3. Germline V gene data show CDR1 as MDHEN and CDR2 as SYDVKM. Unmatched junction bases numbered 5, after V lost 7 bases and J lost 0 bases. The CDR3 here is CASTPGGISYEQYF. The CDR3 DNA sequence: TGTGCCAGCACCCCGGGAGGGATCTCCTACGAGCAGTACTTC.

This chain links TRBV9 with TRBJ2-3; 10 nucleotides line up with TRBD2. The length of the CDR3 is 19 residues. J was trimmed by 0 bases and V by 3 bases; bases with no gene match: 13. In germline, CDR1 is SGDLS, CDR2 YYNGEE. This CDR3 reads CASSAEKRGGLTSTDTQYF. CDR3 coding DNA: TGTGCCAGCAGCGCCGAAAAGCGGGGGGGCCTCACTAGCACAGATACGCAGTATTTT. Drawing the rest from reference TRBV9 and TRBJ2-3, the complete variable domain is DSGVTQTPKHLITATGQRVTLRCSPRSGDLSVYWYQQSLDQGLQFLIQYYNGEERAKGNILERFSAQQFPDLHSELNLSSLELGDSALYFCASSAEKRGGLTSTDTQYFGPGTRLTVL.

CDR3 in amino acids: CASSSPGLEAGANVLTF. The CDR3 DNA is TGTGCCAGCAGCAGTCCGGGACTAGAAGCAGGGGCCAACGTCCTGACTTTC. The chain combines TRBV3-1 (or the pseudogene TRBV3-2) with TRBJ2-6; 8 bases agree with TRBD2. The CDR3 is made up of 17 amino acids. The germline V gene has CDR1 LGHDT and CDR2 YNNKEL (reference sequence). The V and J ends lost 5 bases and 4 bases, in that order; junction bases with no gene match: 10.